This T cell receptor (beta chain) was identified in a study of control samples from healthy donors and cancer patients. V shed 2 bases and J shed 2 bases, with 12 bases lying between them. The CDR3 length is 15 residues. Germline CDR1 is MDHEN and CDR2 is SYDVKM. Here immunoSEQ multiplex PCR was the method, and the copy in TCRdb shows in-frame clones only, minus some. Of roughly 88,000 clones listed, approximately 95% were seen once; the top ten hold roughly 8%. Source material: blood. The chain carries TRBV28 and TRBJ1-2; D is possibly TRBD1 (5 bases). This TCR came from a man aged 18-30 years in good health. The DNA of the CDR3 is TGTGCCAGCAGTTTACCTCAGGGTTTCAACTATGGCTACACCTTC. This translates into CASSLPQGFNYGYTF.